These 20 T cell receptor beta chains were all obtained from the same sample, sequenced in a study of cytomegalovirus exposure and HLA in healthy donors. PCR used 60 Vbeta primers and 13 Jbeta primers. TCRdb's copy holds only in-frame clones and misses some; the assay was immunoSEQ multiplex PCR. Its table records approximately 80,000 clones. Material: PBMCs. The receptors originated from a man aged 18 to 30 in good health and CMV-seropositive.

The J gene is TRBJ1-2, the V gene TRBV6-5; D possibly corresponds to TRBD1 (6 bases). Germline CDR1 and CDR2: MNHEY and SVGAGI. The CDR3 covers 15 residues. V was trimmed by 6 bases and J by 0 bases, leaving 14 bases between them. The CDR3 spells CASRPRTDTNYGYTF. The CDR3 DNA reads as TGTGCCAGCAGACCTCGGACAGATACTAACTATGGCTACACCTTC.

The V and J genes are TRBV2 and TRBJ2-5; 10 bases align to TRBD2. This CDR3 region has 18 residues. The germline gives CDR1 SNHLY, CDR2 FYNNEI. Germline trimming cut 6 bases from V and 0 bases from J; bases unmatched to any gene: 13. The CDR3 spells CASSDRGPGLAYQETQYF. CDR3 DNA: TGTGCCAGCAGCGACAGGGGTCCGGGACTAGCGTACCAAGAGACCCAGTACTTC.

Comments on this clone: No conserved phenylalanine or tryptophan is present at the end of the CDR3, so a read error is the likely explanation. The chain recombines TRBV7-9 with TRBJ2-7; tentatively, D is TRBD2 (6 bases). The CDR3 totals 13 residues. V lost 4 bases and J lost 3, with 10 bases in between. CDR1 is SEHNR, CDR2 FQNEAQ, per germline (reference sequence). The CDR3: CASSSGLYYEQYL. The CDR3 DNA sequence: TGTGCCAGCAGCTCTGGACTATACTACGAGCAGTACCTC.

The rearrangement uses TRBV21-1 and TRBJ1-3. TRBV21-1 is designated a pseudogene. This CDR3 contains 18 residues. The CDR3 here is CASSKSGMVLSSGNTIYF. CDR3 coding DNA: TGTGCCAGCAGCAAAAGCGGTATGGTTCTGAGCTCTGGAAACACCATATATTTT.

This chain links TRBV10-3 with TRBJ1-2; the match to TRBD1 covers 7 bases. This CDR3 comprises 14 residues. Germline loops: CDR1 ENHRY, CDR2 SYGVKD. After removal of 5 bases from V and 8 bases from J, the junction contained 11 bases not matched to a gene. Here the CDR3 DNA reads TGTGCCATCAGTTACAGGGGTTGGCGACTGGGCTACACCTTC. Its protein is CAISYRGWRLGYTF.

J is TRBJ2-3 and V is TRBV27; TRBD1 is a possible D gene (5 bases). V lost 5 bases and J 1 base, leaving 7 bases between the germline ends. Germline assignment: CDR1 MNHEY and CDR2 SMNVEV (reference sequence). The CDR3 is 13 amino acids. In DNA, the CDR3 is TGTGCCAGCAGTGTCAGGGGCACAGATACGCAGTATTTT. Protein sequence: CASSVRGTDTQYF.

The rearrangement links TRBV7-2 to TRBJ2-1; 9 positions match TRBD1. The J segment lost 7 bases and the V segment lost 3 bases, leaving 7 bases of the junction unmatched. Per germline, CDR1 SGHTA and CDR2 FQGNSA. The CDR3 runs to 15 residues. In DNA form, the CDR3 reads TGTGCCAGCAGCTTCAACAGGGGGCGGTTAAATGAGCAGTTCTTC. The encoded protein is CASSFNRGRLNEQFF.

The rearrangement joins TRBV28 to TRBJ2-7; 8 nucleotides agree with TRBD1. V trimming: 10 bases; J trimming: 6 bases; junction bases outside the gene matches: 11. CDR1 is MDHEN, CDR2 SYDVKM, per germline. The CDR3 is 13 amino acids. CDR3 protein: CATQGAAWVEQYF. The CDR3 DNA sequence: TGTGCCACCCAGGGGGCGGCCTGGGTCGAGCAGTACTTC.

The V and J genes are TRBV18 and TRBJ1-4; 11 bases are a match to TRBD1. Germline V gene sequence: CDR1 KGHSH, CDR2 LQKENI. The V and J ends lost 4 bases and 7 bases, in that order; junction bases with no gene match: 11. The CDR3 consists of 17 residues. CDR3 protein: CASSQTGTGGFGEKLFF. In DNA form, the CDR3 reads TGTGCCAGCTCACAAACCGGGACAGGGGGTTTTGGTGAAAAACTGTTTTTT.

In DNA form, the CDR3 reads TGTGCCAGCAGTTTAGCCAGGTTCTCTAATGAAAAACTGTTTTTT. It translates to CASSLARFSNEKLFF. The J gene is TRBJ1-4, the V gene TRBV28; D is ambiguous. CDR1 and CDR2 (germline): MDHEN, SYDVKM. This CDR3 spans 15 amino acids. V lost 2 bases to trimming and J lost 3 bases, with 10 bases between them.

The rearrangement links TRBV18 to TRBJ1-1; D perhaps matches TRBD1 (6 bases). The CDR3 totals 17 residues. The germline V gene encodes CDR1 KGHSH and CDR2 LQKENI. V was trimmed by 6 bases and J by 3 bases, leaving 23 bases between them. The CDR3 DNA sequence: TGTGCCAGCTCGCGTGGGGGGGGGCTACGTGCAGACACTGAAGCTTTCTTT. Translation gives CASSRGGGLRADTEAFF.

The chain couples TRBV6-1 to TRBJ2-3; D gene ambiguous. Germline CDR1 reads MNHNS; CDR2 reads SASEGT. The CDR3 is 12 amino acids. Trimming stripped 8 bases from V and 2 bases from J, with 8 bases between. CDR3 sequence (DNA): TGTGCCAGCCATGCGATCACAGATACGCAGTATTTT. This encodes CASHAITDTQYF.

The rearrangement joins TRBV7-8 to TRBJ1-6; the D is unclear. CDR1 and CDR2 from the germline V gene are SGHVS and FQNEAQ. CDR3 length: 16 amino acids. The V gene lost 1 base and the J gene lost 10 bases, with 17 bases spanning the gap. CDR3 in amino acids: CASSLERRAVNSPLHF. The CDR3 DNA sequence: TGTGCCAGCAGCTTAGAAAGGCGGGCGGTAAACTCACCCCTCCACTTT. Combining the CDR3 with reference TRBV7-8 and TRBJ1-6 gives the whole variable domain GAGVSQSPRYKVAKRGQDVALRCDPISGHVSLFWYQQALGQGPEFLTYFQNEAQLDKSGLPSDRFFAERPEGSVSTLKIQRTQQEDSAVYLCASSLERRAVNSPLHFGNGTRLTVT.

The chain couples TRBV7-9 to TRBJ1-6; D uncertain. Per the germline V gene, CDR1 is SEHNR and CDR2 is FQNEAQ (reference sequence). The V gene lost 7 bases and the J gene lost 5 bases, with 15 bases spanning the gap. The CDR3 extends over 15 amino acids. CDR3 DNA sequence: TGTGCCAGCACTCCTGGCCATGTCGATAATTCACCCCTCCACTTT. It codes for CASTPGHVDNSPLHF.

The chain couples TRBV9 to TRBJ2-4, with 9 positions matching TRBD2. CDR3 size: 16 residues. CDR1 is SGDLS and CDR2 is YYNGEE in the germline V gene. V lost 0 bases and J lost 1; bases outside the gene matches: 2. In DNA, the CDR3 is TGTGCCAGCAGCGTAGGGAGCGGGGGGGCCAAAAACATTCAGTACTTC. As protein: CASSVGSGGAKNIQYF.

The V and J genes are TRBV19 and TRBJ2-3; TRBD2 matches 11 bases. Germline trimming cut 3 bases from V and 6 bases from J; bases unmatched to any gene: 5. Germline V gene sequence: CDR1 LNHDA, CDR2 SQIVND (reference sequence). This CDR3 comprises 15 residues. Here the CDR3 DNA reads TGTGCCAGTAGTATCCCTAGCGGGGGGCGGGATACGCAGTATTTT. Its protein is CASSIPSGGRDTQYF.

This chain links TRBV7-2 with TRBJ1-1; 9 bases are a match to TRBD1. The CDR3 has 15 residues. The germline V gene encodes CDR1 SGHTA and CDR2 FQGNSA. V lost 2 bases to trimming and J lost 4 bases; unmatched junction nucleotides: 5. CDR3: CASSLRTGAATEAFF. DNA for the CDR3: TGTGCCAGCAGCTTACGGACAGGGGCGGCCACTGAAGCTTTCTTT.

The chain links TRBV7-3 to TRBJ2-1; D remains unclear. The germline gives CDR1 SGHTA, CDR2 FQGTGA. Trimming stripped 2 bases from V and 5 bases from J, with 10 bases between. This CDR3 has 14 amino acids. CDR3 bases: TGTGCCAGCAGCTTATCCAGCGCAGACAATGAGCAGTTCTTC. Residues: CASSLSSADNEQFF.

The chain is built from TRBV7-9 and TRBJ1-4; 8 bases match TRBD1. V gave up 1 base and J gave up 8 bases; unmatched junction bases: 12. Germline CDR1 and CDR2: SEHNR and FQNEAQ (reference sequence). The CDR3 totals 17 residues. The CDR3 spells CASSLGARTGPEEKLFF. CDR3 nucleotides: TGTGCCAGCAGCTTAGGGGCGCGGACAGGGCCAGAGGAAAAACTGTTTTTT.

The genes are TRBV6-4 and TRBJ2-3, with D perhaps matching TRBD2 (6 bases). CDR3 length: 15 residues. Germline V gene data show CDR1 as MRHNA and CDR2 as SNTAGT. V was cut by 0 bases and J by 2 bases, with 9 bases left in between. Here the CDR3 reads CASSDSAGTTDTQYF. In DNA form, the CDR3 reads TGTGCCAGCAGTGACTCTGCGGGGACCACAGATACGCAGTATTTT.